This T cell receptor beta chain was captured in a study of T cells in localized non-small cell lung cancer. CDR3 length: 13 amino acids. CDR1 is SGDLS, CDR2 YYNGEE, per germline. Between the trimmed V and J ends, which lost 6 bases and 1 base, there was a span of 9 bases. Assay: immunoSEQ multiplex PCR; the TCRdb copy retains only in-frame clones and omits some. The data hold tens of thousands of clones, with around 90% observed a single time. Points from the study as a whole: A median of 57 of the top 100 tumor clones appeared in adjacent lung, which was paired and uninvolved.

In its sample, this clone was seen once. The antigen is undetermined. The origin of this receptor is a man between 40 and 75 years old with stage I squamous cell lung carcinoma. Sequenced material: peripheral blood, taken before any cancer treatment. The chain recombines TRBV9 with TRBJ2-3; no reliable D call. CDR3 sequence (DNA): TGTGCCAGCACCCTCGAGGGCACAGATACGCAGTATTTT. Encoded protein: CASTLEGTDTQYF.